Included here is one T cell receptor (beta chain) sequence, with context. Its cognate antigen has yet to be identified. Base qualities are not recorded, but no much larger clone differs from it by a single base. This record belongs to a study of OX40 agonist ivuxolimab in advanced cancers. For the wider study: Ivuxolimab was a fully human IgG2 agonistic monoclonal antibody targeting the costimulatory receptor OX40 (CD134). In the dose-escalation cohort, around four fifths of patients were male, and the mean age was roughly 56 years with a range of about 23 to 79. Among the approximately 54 dose-escalation patients, some 19 had hepatocellular carcinoma, 15 or so melanoma, 9 renal cell carcinoma and 9 head and neck cancer. Three dose-escalation patients achieved partial responses, one with hepatocellular carcinoma and two with cutaneous melanoma. The paper describes the monotherapy dose-escalation part (N of about 57 patients) of the phase I trial of ivuxolimab. Intravenous ivuxolimab was administered to patients every 2 weeks at six dose levels: 0.01, 0.1, 0.3, 1.5, 3 and 10 mg/kg. Peripheral TCRbeta sequencing aimed to test whether ivuxolimab altered TCR sequence diversity and caused clonal T-cell expansion. Patients were allowed to have had prior anti-PD-1, anti-PD-L1 or anti-CTLA-4 therapy, and roughly 40% of the dose-escalation patients had been treated with checkpoint inhibitors. Points the paper makes about the study in general: On average, CD8+ T cells showed more expanded clones than CD4+ T cells after ivuxolimab. Low levels of normalized T-cell clonal expansion were also seen in some patients who did not respond. The antigen specificity of the peripheral T cells that underwent clonal expansion was not determined. Partial responders in the 0.1-3.0 mg/kg groups had among the lowest normalized peripheral clonal expansion, especially among CD8+ T cells. At doses of 0.1 to 3.0 mg/kg, clonal expansion of both CD4+ and CD8+ blood T cells was observed from baseline to week 6.

Inclusive of the bounding cysteine and phenylalanine, the CDR3 is 14 residues long. The only DNA kept is the CDR3, 42 bases in frame from the first base. Here V drops 10 bases and J drops 1 base, and the junction holds 8 bases not matched to any gene. The CDR1 and CDR2 encoded by the germline V gene (reference sequence) are MNHNY and SVGAGI. To sequence the TCRbeta CDR3 region, genomic DNA was isolated from the sorted cells. The immunoSEQ Assay was used for sequencing of TCRbeta CDR3 regions. TCRdb holds this immuneACCESS table with in-frame rearrangements only. Some clones are missing; in checked studies, unresolved V genes explain under half, and the rest has no known cause. The table for this sample lists about 48,000 clones; 79% of them were counted only once. The leading ten clones occupy approximately 2% of the sample. The trial excluded patients who had a history of autoimmune disease or who were on systemic immunosuppression. Peripheral blood for TCR sequencing was collected from all dose cohorts at baseline, on cycle 4 day 1, and on cycle 7 day 1. Samples came from an open-label, multicenter, first-in-human phase I dose-escalation trial of ivuxolimab. Adults with locally advanced or metastatic melanoma, renal cell, hepatocellular, or head and neck squamous cell carcinoma were enrolled in the trial. Before TCR sequencing, CD4+ and CD8+ T cells were separately sorted from peripheral blood.

The chain couples TRBV6-6 to TRBJ1-1, with 8 bases matching TRBD1. Sequencing used CD4+ or CD8+ T cells sorted from blood, obtained in a trial of the OX40 agonist ivuxolimab. The TCR sequence derives from an adult with an advanced solid tumor such as melanoma, head and neck, liver or kidney cancer. Here the CDR3 is given as CATKVGTGNTEAFF. Read as DNA, the sequence is TGTGCCACAAAGGTCGGGACAGGGAACACTGAAGCTTTCTTT.